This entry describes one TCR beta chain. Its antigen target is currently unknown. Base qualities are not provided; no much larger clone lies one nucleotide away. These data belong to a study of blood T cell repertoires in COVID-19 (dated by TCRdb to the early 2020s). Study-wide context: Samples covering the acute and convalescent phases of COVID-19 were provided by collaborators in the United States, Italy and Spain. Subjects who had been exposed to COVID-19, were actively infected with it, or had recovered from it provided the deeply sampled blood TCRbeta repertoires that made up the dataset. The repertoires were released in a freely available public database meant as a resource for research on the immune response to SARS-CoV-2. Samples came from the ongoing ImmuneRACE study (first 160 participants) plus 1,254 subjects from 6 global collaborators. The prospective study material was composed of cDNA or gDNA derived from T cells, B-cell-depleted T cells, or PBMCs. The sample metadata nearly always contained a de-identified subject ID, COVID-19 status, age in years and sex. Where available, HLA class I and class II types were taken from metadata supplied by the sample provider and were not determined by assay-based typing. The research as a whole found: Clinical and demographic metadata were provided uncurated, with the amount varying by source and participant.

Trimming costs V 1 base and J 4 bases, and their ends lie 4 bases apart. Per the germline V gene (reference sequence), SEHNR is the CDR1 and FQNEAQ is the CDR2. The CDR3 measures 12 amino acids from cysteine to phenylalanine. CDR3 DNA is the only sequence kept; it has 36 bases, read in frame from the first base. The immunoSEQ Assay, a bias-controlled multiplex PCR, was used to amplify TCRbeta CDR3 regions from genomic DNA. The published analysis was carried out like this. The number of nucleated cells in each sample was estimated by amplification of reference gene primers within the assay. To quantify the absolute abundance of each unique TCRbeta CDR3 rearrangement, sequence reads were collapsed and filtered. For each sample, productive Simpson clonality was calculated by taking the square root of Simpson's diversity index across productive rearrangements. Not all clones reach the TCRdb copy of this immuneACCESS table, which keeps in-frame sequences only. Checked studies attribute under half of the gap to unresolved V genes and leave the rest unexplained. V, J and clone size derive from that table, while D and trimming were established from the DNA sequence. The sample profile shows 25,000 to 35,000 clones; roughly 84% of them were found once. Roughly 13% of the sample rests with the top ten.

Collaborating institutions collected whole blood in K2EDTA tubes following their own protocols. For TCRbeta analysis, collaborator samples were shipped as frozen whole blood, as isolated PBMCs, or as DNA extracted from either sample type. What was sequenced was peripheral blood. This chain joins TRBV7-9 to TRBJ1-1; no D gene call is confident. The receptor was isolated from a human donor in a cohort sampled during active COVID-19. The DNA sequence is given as TGTGCCAGCAGCTTAGACATCACTGAAGCTTTCTTT. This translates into CASSLDITEAFF.